Sequencing of this T cell receptor beta chain was carried out in a study of blood T cell repertoires in COVID-19. Study-level information: The cDNA or gDNA used as material had been derived from T cells, B-cell-depleted T cells, or PBMCs.

Per the authors' pipeline: From reference gene primer amplification, estimates of nucleated cell counts were derived. Method: immunoSEQ multiplex PCR; TCRdb's copy keeps in-frame clones and lacks some. D and trimming come from the DNA, and the V and J calls and clone size come from that table. The table shows about 210,000 clones, with 81% occurring only once. Germline CDR1 reads MNHEY; CDR2 reads SMNVEV (reference sequence). The germline V and J ends were trimmed by 0 bases and 0 bases, with 8 bases remaining between them. The CDR3 runs to 15 residues. V and J are TRBV27 and TRBJ1-1; D possibly corresponds to TRBD1 (5 bases). The clonotype comes from a woman aged 50 to 60 with acute COVID-19. Sequencing was done on a sample of PBMCs or T cells enriched from blood (not recorded which). CDR3 nucleotides: TGTGCCAGCAGTTTATCGGCAGGGCTGAACACTGAAGCTTTCTTT. Protein product: CASSLSAGLNTEAFF.